These 24 T cell receptor beta chains were all obtained from the same sample, sequenced in a study of cytomegalovirus exposure and HLA in healthy donors. The primer mix had 60 Vbeta and 13 Jbeta primers. TCRdb's copy holds only in-frame clones and misses some; the assay was immunoSEQ multiplex PCR. Here the sample spans some 150,000 clones, about 70% being singletons. The sequenced material came from PBMCs. These receptors were collected from a man in his late teens or twenties in good health and CMV-seronegative.

V gene TRBV2 combines with J gene TRBJ2-2; D unclear. Per germline, CDR1 SNHLY and CDR2 FYNNEI. Deletions cut 4 bases from V and 0 bases from J, with 18 bases between. The CDR3 covers 18 residues. The CDR3 region is CASSGEVQRSSNTGELFF. CDR3 coding DNA: TGTGCCAGCAGTGGAGAGGTACAACGGAGTTCGAACACCGGGGAGCTGTTTTTT. The variable domain in full, with the rest retrieved from reference TRBV2 and TRBJ2-2, is EPEVTQTPSHQVTQMGQEVILRCVPISNHLYFYWYRQILGQKVEFLVSFYNNEISEKSEIFDDQFSVERPDGSNFTLKIRSTKLEDSAMYFCASSGEVQRSSNTGELFFGEGSRLTVL.

The chain uses TRBV2 and TRBJ2-3; TRBD1 matches at 8 bases. V lost 4 bases and J lost 1; bases outside the gene matches: 7. CDR1 and CDR2 (germline): SNHLY, FYNNEI. This CDR3 comprises 16 residues. Here the CDR3 DNA reads TGTGCCAGCAGTGCCCTTGGGACAGGACGCACAGATACGCAGTATTTT. Residues: CASSALGTGRTDTQYF.

Only a few counts were recorded for this clone. The rearrangement joins TRBV5-1 to TRBJ1-1; D not resolved. Germline CDR1 is SGHRS and CDR2 is YFSETQ. This CDR3 contains 15 residues. Trimming took 4 bases from V and 1 from J, leaving 14 bases between them. CDR3 amino acids: CASSGSSAGNTEAFF. CDR3 DNA sequence: TGCGCCAGCAGCGGGAGCAGCGCTGGGAACACTGAAGCTTTCTTT.

The table lists this clone with many counts. This sequence joins TRBV5-5 and TRBJ2-3; D not resolved. The CDR3 is 17 amino acids. Trimming took 0 bases from V and 5 from J, leaving 19 bases between them. CDR1 and CDR2 (germline): SGHKS, YYEKEE (reference sequence). The CDR3 DNA follows: TGTGCCAGCAGCTTGGACCGGGTAGTCTTCCTGGGAGATACGCAGTATTTT. Its protein product is CASSLDRVVFLGDTQYF.

The chain couples TRBV7-2 to TRBJ2-3; D is ambiguous. Trimming stripped 5 bases from V and 2 bases from J, with 14 bases between. This CDR3 region has 15 residues. Per the germline V gene, CDR1 is SGHTA and CDR2 is FQGNSA. CDR3 amino acids: CASSPRVGITDTQYF. The CDR3 DNA reads as TGTGCCAGCAGCCCCCGGGTAGGAATCACAGATACGCAGTATTTT.

The chain is built from TRBV7-6 and TRBJ1-1; a weak D match, TRBD1 (6 bases). Germline CDR1 and CDR2: SGHVS and FNYEAQ. This CDR3 is 12 amino acids long. V gave up 5 bases and J gave up 11 bases, with 15 bases separating them. The CDR3: CASSTDSWRAFF. The CDR3, as DNA: TGTGCCAGCAGCACGGACAGCTGGCGGGCTTTCTTT.

The chain uses TRBV11-2 and TRBJ1-1; D is unresolved. Germline CDR1 is SGHAT and CDR2 is FQNNGV. This CDR3 comprises 14 residues. V lost 0 bases, J lost 8 bases, and 13 bases lay in between. This chain's CDR3 is CASSLDERRSEAFF. The CDR3, as DNA: TGTGCCAGCAGCTTAGATGAGCGGCGCAGCGAAGCTTTCTTT.

The V call is TRBV13, the J call TRBJ1-4; the match to TRBD1 covers 9 bases. V shed 5 bases, J shed 6 bases, and the junction held 19 bases outside the gene matches. This CDR3 is 19 amino acids long. Germline loops: CDR1 PRHDT, CDR2 FYEKMQ (reference sequence). DNA of the CDR3: TGTGCCAGCAGCCCTACCCGGAGGGACAGGGTTGGTGGTGATGAAAAACTGTTTTTT. Translating it yields CASSPTRRDRVGGDEKLFF.

J is TRBJ2-5 and V is TRBV28, with D perhaps matching TRBD1 (6 bases). Trimming pared 6 bases from V and 5 bases from J, leaving 22 bases between. The CDR3 has 16 residues. Per germline, CDR1 MDHEN and CDR2 SYDVKM. DNA for the CDR3: TGTGCCAGCAGCCTCAGAGGGGGACCGTCCGGGGAGACCCAGTACTTC. This codes for CASSLRGGPSGETQYF.

This chain connects TRBV4-3 to TRBJ1-1; 7 bases are shared with TRBD1. This CDR3 contains 18 residues. V was clipped by 0 bases and J by 4 bases; unmatched bases: 14. Germline lookup yields CDR1 LGHNA and CDR2 YSLEER. In DNA, the CDR3 is TGCGCCAGCAGCCAAGATTGGACAGGCCCAGGCGGTGGCACTGAAGCTTTCTTT. It specifies CASSQDWTGPGGGTEAFF.

The sample holds a few counts of this clone. The CDR3 sequence: CASSQVTGADTQYF. The CDR3 DNA is TGCGCCAGCAGCCAAGTCACCGGGGCAGATACGCAGTATTTT. This sequence joins TRBV4-3 and TRBJ2-3; maybe TRBD2 (5 bases). The V and J ends lost 1 base and 4 bases respectively, with 9 bases between them. Germline V lookup: CDR1 LGHNA, CDR2 YSLEER. The CDR3 runs to 14 residues.

V gene TRBV4-2 combines with J gene TRBJ2-7, with a tentative D call TRBD1 (6 bases). Germline CDR1 is LGHNA and CDR2 is YNFKEQ. V lost 0 bases, J lost 5 bases, and 14 bases lay in between. This CDR3 comprises 15 residues. CDR3 in DNA: TGTGCCAGCAGCCAAGAATGGGCAGGGGAGCACGAGCAGTACTTC. This encodes CASSQEWAGEHEQYF.

The rearrangement uses TRBV7-2 and TRBJ2-2; possibly TRBD1 for D (6 bases). The CDR3 covers 14 residues. Germline V gives CDR1 SGHTA, CDR2 FQGNSA. V lost 4 bases and J lost 5, with 11 bases in between. CDR3 residues: CASSSTRGTGELFF. In DNA form, the CDR3 reads TGTGCCAGCAGCTCCACAAGGGGGACCGGGGAGCTGTTTTTT.

This chain links TRBV7-6 with TRBJ1-3; 7 positions agree with TRBD1. This CDR3 has 17 residues. The ends lost 1 base at V and 1 base at J; junction bases unmatched: 7. In germline, CDR1 is SGHVS, CDR2 FNYEAQ. The CDR3 nucleotides are TGTGCCAGCAGCTTAGGCCGGGACAGAGATTCTGGAAACACCATATATTTT. The encoded protein is CASSLGRDRDSGNTIYF.

This clone was counted a few times. This sequence joins TRBV10-3 and TRBJ1-5; TRBD1 might be the D (5 bases). Trimming shortened V by 8 bases and J by 1 base, and 9 bases separated the two germline ends. The CDR3 has 13 amino acids. Germline-derived CDR1 and CDR2 are ENHRY and SYGVKD. The CDR3 region has the DNA TGTGCCATCCGGCGGGGCAGCAATCAGCCCCAGCATTTT. This gives the protein CAIRRGSNQPQHF.

As for this clone: The junction shows a germline mismatch at one end, possibly a read error. The CDR3: CATGREQGGFAGELFF. DNA of the CDR3: TGTGCCACCGGCAGAGAACAGGGAGGGTTCGCCGGGGAGCTGTTTTTT. The chain is built from TRBV15 and TRBJ2-2; D perhaps matches TRBD2 (7 bases). The CDR3 totals 16 residues. The germline V gene has CDR1 LNHNV and CDR2 YYDKDF (reference sequence).

In nucleotides, the CDR3 is TGTGCCTGGAGAGTGAATGAGGGCCAGCCCCAGCATTTT. It encodes CAWRVNEGQPQHF. This sequence joins TRBV30 and TRBJ1-5; D not resolved. Germline CDR1 is GTSNPN and CDR2 is SVGIG (reference sequence). The CDR3 consists of 13 residues. The V and J ends lost 3 bases and 7 bases respectively, with 13 bases between them. The full variable domain, its missing parts supplied by reference TRBV30 and TRBJ1-5, is SQTIHQWPATLVQPVGSPLSLECTVEGTSNPNLYWYRQAAGRGLQLLFYSVGIGQISSEVPQNLSASRPQDRQFILSSKKLLLSDSGFYLCAWRVNEGQPQHFGDGTRLSIL.

The chain couples TRBV28 to TRBJ1-5; 8 nucleotides align to TRBD1. With 2 bases clipped from V and 7 bases from J, the junction kept 7 bases outside the gene matches. Germline assignment: CDR1 MDHEN and CDR2 SYDVKM. This CDR3 is built from 15 residues. CDR3 amino acids: CASSLVAGGGQPQHF. As DNA, the CDR3 is TGTGCCAGCAGTTTAGTGGCAGGGGGCGGCCAGCCCCAGCATTTT.

The chain recombines TRBV6-5 with TRBJ2-2; tentatively, D is TRBD1 (6 bases). With 6 bases removed from V and 5 bases from J, the gap between germline ends came to 16 bases. The CDR3 runs 15 residues. Germline V gene sequence: CDR1 MNHEY, CDR2 SVGAGI. The CDR3 spells CASRKGQTGTGELFF. CDR3 nucleotides: TGTGCCAGCAGGAAGGGACAAACGGGAACCGGGGAGCTGTTTTTT.

This clone occurred once. The rearrangement joins TRBV9 to TRBJ2-2, with 11 bases that match TRBD2. J lost 6 bases, V lost 3 bases, and 7 bases had no gene match. The CDR3 is made up of 16 amino acids. Germline CDR1 is SGDLS and CDR2 is YYNGEE. In DNA form, the CDR3 reads TGTGCCAGCAGCGGGGGACTAGCGGTGAATTCCGGGGAGCTGTTTTTT. Residues: CASSGGLAVNSGELFF.

The chain combines TRBV5-6 with TRBJ2-3, with D perhaps TRBD2 (5 bases). Germline values: CDR1 SGHDT, CDR2 YYEEEE. This CDR3 has 14 amino acids. V lost 4 bases, J lost 6 bases, and 15 bases lay in between. As DNA, the CDR3 is TGTGCCAGCAGCCCTGGGAGTGGGTGGGATACGCAGTATTTT. Residues: CASSPGSGWDTQYF.

The chain combines TRBV5-1 with TRBJ2-7; TRBD1 agrees at 7 bases. CDR3 length: 13 amino acids. Unmatched junction bases numbered 6, after V lost 4 bases and J lost 5 bases. Germline lookup yields CDR1 SGHRS and CDR2 YFSETQ. CDR3 nucleotides: TGCGCCAGCAGCCTGGACAGGTTCGACGAGCAGTACTTC. Protein product: CASSLDRFDEQYF. The variable domain in full, with the rest retrieved from reference TRBV5-1 and TRBJ2-7, is KAGVTQTPRYLIKTRGQQVTLSCSPISGHRSVSWYQQTPGQGLQFLFEYFSETQRNKGNFPGRFSGRQFSNSRSEMNVSTLELGDSALYLCASSLDRFDEQYFGPGTRLTVT.

V gene TRBV10-3 combines with J gene TRBJ1-2; no clear D. Germline V lookup: CDR1 ENHRY, CDR2 SYGVKD. This CDR3 is 11 amino acids long. V lost 6 bases, J lost 8 bases, and 10 bases lay in between. The CDR3 coding sequence is TGTGCCATCAGATCTACAGAGGGCTACACCTTC. Its protein is CAIRSTEGYTF.

Only one count was recorded for this clone. The chain is built from TRBV11-1 and TRBJ2-7, with 9 bases lining up with TRBD1. V lost 4 bases, J lost 4 bases, and 5 bases stayed unmatched. The CDR3 extends over 14 amino acids. Germline V gene data show CDR1 as SGHAT and CDR2 as FQDESV (reference sequence). CDR3 sequence (DNA): TGTGCCAGCAGCTGGACAGGGGTTGGTTACGAGCAGTACTTC. Translating gives CASSWTGVGYEQYF.